Listed below are T cell receptor beta chains from one sample, sequenced in a study of OX40 agonist ivuxolimab in advanced cancers. The assay was immunoSEQ multiplex PCR, and TCRdb's table has in-frame clones only and misses some. Of 12,000 to 15,000 clones listed, approximately 80% were seen once; the top ten hold 25% to 35%. Sequences were derived from CD4+ or CD8+ T cells sorted from blood, sampled in a trial of the OX40 agonist ivuxolimab. The receptors here all came from an adult with an advanced solid tumor such as melanoma, head and neck, liver or kidney cancer. CDR3s include the opening cysteine and the closing phenylalanine or tryptophan. Fields, in order: V gene, J gene, clone size, D gene, CDR3 protein, CDR3 DNA. The D gene is left open where the match is weak. Rows may omit the clone size; those that give it use once, few, many or a size class.

>TRBV7-8|TRBJ1-5|.|.
CASSGSSTVGSNQPQHF
TGTGCCAGCAGCGGAAGTAGTACAGTGGGGAGCAATCAGCCCCAGCATTTT
>TRBV5-5|TRBJ2-2|.|.
CASSLPKPNTGELFF
TGTGCCAGCAGCTTGCCAAAACCCAACACCGGGGAGCTGTTTTTT
>TRBV9|TRBJ2-5|.|TRBD2
CASSMTSGTSGGAQYF
TGTGCCAGCAGCATGACTTCCGGGACTAGCGGTGGGGCCCAGTACTTC
>TRBV7-8|TRBJ1-4|.|.
CASSTGWGEKLFF
TGTGCCAGCAGCACCGGGTGGGGTGAAAAACTGTTTTTT
>TRBV9|TRBJ2-7|.|.
CASSVAGESYEQYF
TGTGCCAGCAGCGTAGCGGGGGAATCCTACGAGCAGTACTTC
>TRBV6-1|TRBJ2-2|medium-sized|.
CASSEWGITGELFF
TGTGCCAGCAGTGAATGGGGGATTACCGGGGAGCTGTTTTTT
>TRBV6-1|TRBJ2-7|.|TRBD1
CASSETLGTGHYEQYF
TGTGCCAGCAGTGAAACCCTCGGGACAGGCCACTACGAGCAGTACTTC
>TRBV27|TRBJ2-1|.|.
CASSLRAGEQFF
TGTGCCAGCAGTTTAAGGGCGGGAGAGCAGTTCTTC
>TRBV15|TRBJ2-5|.|TRBD2
CATSRSNGLAGVVLVETQYF
TGTGCCACCAGCAGATCAAACGGACTAGCGGGAGTGGTTTTGGTGGAGACCCAGTACTTC
>TRBV11-2|TRBJ2-1|.|TRBD2
CASSLDFKSGSSRRYNEQFF
TGTGCCAGCAGCTTAGATTTCAAGAGCGGGAGCTCGAGGCGCTACAATGAGCAGTTCTTC
>TRBV27|TRBJ2-1|few|TRBD2
CASSLTSGSYNEQFF
TGTGCCAGCAGCCTGACTAGCGGGAGTTACAATGAGCAGTTCTTC
>TRBV6-5|TRBJ1-2|.|TRBD1
CASSYQRQGTGYGYTF
TGTGCCAGCAGTTACCAGAGACAGGGAACGGGCTATGGCTACACCTTC
>TRBV5-1|TRBJ2-1|.|.
CASSSSSYNEQFF
TGCGCCAGCAGCTCGAGCTCCTACAATGAGCAGTTCTTC
>TRBV27|TRBJ1-1|.|.
CASSFGRGFRTEAFF
TGTGCCAGTAGCTTTGGTCGTGGCTTTAGGACTGAAGCTTTCTTT
>TRBV29-1|TRBJ1-1|.|.
CSGVWGFHRLNMNTEAFF
TGCAGCGGTGTGTGGGGGTTCCATCGACTAAACATGAACACTGAAGCTTTCTTT
>TRBV7-3|TRBJ1-1|.|.
CASSLVEIRTEAFF
TGTGCCAGCAGCTTAGTAGAGATTCGTACTGAAGCTTTCTTT
>TRBV19|TRBJ2-7|.|TRBD1
CASSIGTGPYEQYF
TGTGCCAGTAGTATCGGGACAGGACCCTACGAGCAGTACTTC
>TRBV19|TRBJ2-1|.|TRBD2
CASSNSGGQEQFF
TGTGCCAGTAGTAATAGCGGGGGCCAGGAGCAGTTCTTC
>TRBV7-9|TRBJ2-5|few|.
CASSPLVSRQETQYF
TGTGCCAGCAGCCCCCTGGTTAGTCGCCAAGAGACCCAGTACTTC
>TRBV4-1|TRBJ2-7|few|.
CASSLSGPSYEQYF
TGCGCCAGCAGCCTTAGCGGACCCTCCTACGAGCAGTACTTC
>TRBV15|TRBJ2-7|once|TRBD1
CATSSPGQGGSYEQYF
TGTGCCACCAGTAGCCCGGGACAGGGGGGTTCCTACGAGCAGTACTTC
>TRBV7-9|TRBJ2-5|.|TRBD2
CASSYVDGRETQYF
TGTGCCAGCAGCTACGTGGACGGGAGGGAGACCCAGTACTTC